This TCR beta chain comes out of a study of shared clonotypes between healthy human individuals. Study-level background: The composition of the donors was a couple of women and a few men aged 18 to 49.

With respect to this clone: Its target is not known.

It was into CD45RA+ naive and CD45RA-negative memory subsets that the CD4+ cells were split. General study results and limits: The naive CD4 repertoires of several donors were compared, and 5% to 6.5% of clonotypes were shared.

Data came from immunoSEQ multiplex PCR; TCRdb stores just in-frame clones and leaves some out. The sample has roughly 2,500,000 clones, under 95% seen once. The receptor's source is a man between 18 and 29 years old in good health. Some clones in this sample may be carry-over from other donors' samples. Sequenced sample: naive CD4+ T cells from PBMCs. Documented subset: CD45RA+ positively selected.

The CDR3 reads CASSLERQSEAFF. DNA for the CDR3: TGTGCCAGCAGCTTAGAAAGACAGAGTGAAGCTTTCTTT. The V and J genes are TRBV7-9 and TRBJ1-1; perhaps TRBD1 as D (5 bases). Germline CDR1 is SEHNR and CDR2 is FQNEAQ (reference sequence). V lost 1 base and J lost 7, with 10 bases in between. This CDR3 comprises 13 residues.